These 5 T cell receptor beta chains share one sample of origin, sequenced in a study of shared clonotypes between healthy human individuals. Some clones are missing from TCRdb's copy, which holds only in-frame ones; the method was immunoSEQ multiplex PCR. The sample holds some 690,000 clones; 90% are singletons and the top ten take roughly 36%. Sequenced sample: memory CD8+ T cells from PBMCs. As for subset: CD45RO+ cells pooled with CCR7-negative TemRA cells. The source is a man younger than 35 in good health. Some clones in this sample may be carry-over from other donors' samples.

This chain joins TRBV27 and TRBJ2-7; 14 bases are shared with TRBD2. The CDR3 contains 15 residues. Unmatched junction bases numbered 4, after V lost 5 bases and J lost 4 bases. From germline, CDR1 is MNHEY and CDR2 SMNVEV (reference sequence). CDR3 loop: CASSRTSGRIYEQYF. DNA of the CDR3: TGTGCCAGCAGTCGGACTAGCGGGAGGATATACGAGCAGTACTTC.

This clone was counted once. This chain uses TRBV15 with TRBJ2-7, with a weak D call TRBD2 (7 bases). The CDR3 extends over 14 amino acids. The germline gives CDR1 LNHNV, CDR2 YYDKDF (reference sequence). V lost 5 bases and J 3 bases, leaving 14 bases between the germline ends. This chain's CDR3 is CATSDKRGGYEQYF. DNA for the CDR3: TGTGCCACCAGCGACAAGAGGGGGGGCTACGAGCAGTACTTC.

The V gene is TRBV11-2, the J gene TRBJ2-7, with 15 bases fitting TRBD2. Trimming removed 5 bases from V and 2 bases from J; junction bases left unmatched: 7. Looked up from germline, CDR1 is SGHAT and CDR2 is FQNNGV. The CDR3 covers 17 residues. The CDR3 DNA follows: TGTGCCAGCAGCCCCGGGACTAGCGGGAGGTTCCCCTACGAGCAGTACTTC. Its translation is CASSPGTSGRFPYEQYF.

The chain has TRBV5-1 and TRBJ2-1, with D maybe TRBD2 (6 bases). Germline assignment: CDR1 SGHRS and CDR2 YFSETQ. The CDR3 is 15 amino acids. Trimming stripped 6 bases from V and 5 bases from J, with 18 bases between. This CDR3 is CASTRTWRVNNEQFF. In DNA, the CDR3 is TGCGCCAGCACCCGGACGTGGAGGGTAAACAATGAGCAGTTCTTC.

The chain links TRBV28 to TRBJ1-3; maybe TRBD1 (5 bases). Germline V lookup: CDR1 MDHEN, CDR2 SYDVKM. V gave up 5 bases and J gave up 0 bases, with 14 bases separating them. The CDR3 is 16 amino acids. The DNA of the CDR3 is TGTGCCAGCAGTCCGAGACGGGGACTCTCTGGAAACACCATATATTTT. This gives the protein CASSPRRGLSGNTIYF. The complete variable domain, with remaining parts taken from reference TRBV28 and TRBJ1-3, reads DVKVTQSSRYLVKRTGEKVFLECVQDMDHENMFWYRQDPGLGLRLIYFSYDVKMKEKGDIPEGYSVSREKKERFSLILESASTNQTSMYLCASSPRRGLSGNTIYFGEGSWLTVV.